This T cell receptor beta chain was observed in a study of shared clonotypes between healthy human individuals. Study-wide points: Clonotype sharing among donors was expected to depend on sequencing depth.

Sequencing was at deep level. In the study's own analysis: ImmunoSEQ output lacked quality scores and full-length reads, limiting matched filtering. Generated by immunoSEQ multiplex PCR, the TCRdb table keeps only in-frame clones and is missing some. V and J calls and clone size are copied from that table; D and trimming were computed from the DNA. The sample shows around 2.1 million clones, about 94% of them seen only once. A CD45RA-negative memory subset and a CD45RA+ naive subset were separated from the CD4+ cells. Between the trimmed V and J ends, which lost 5 bases and 0 bases, there was a span of 7 bases. Germline CDR1 reads KGHSH; CDR2 reads LQKENI. The CDR3 loop spans 14 amino acids. Concerning this clone itself: Its target is not known.

The sample taken for sequencing was naive CD4+ T cells sorted from blood. Subset denoted: CD45RA+ positively selected. The receptor's source is a man younger than 35 in good health. This sequence joins TRBV18 and TRBJ2-2; D is unresolved. Written as DNA, the CDR3 is TGTGCCAGCTCAGGGCCTGCGAACACCGGGGAGCTGTTTTTT. Residues: CASSGPANTGELFF.